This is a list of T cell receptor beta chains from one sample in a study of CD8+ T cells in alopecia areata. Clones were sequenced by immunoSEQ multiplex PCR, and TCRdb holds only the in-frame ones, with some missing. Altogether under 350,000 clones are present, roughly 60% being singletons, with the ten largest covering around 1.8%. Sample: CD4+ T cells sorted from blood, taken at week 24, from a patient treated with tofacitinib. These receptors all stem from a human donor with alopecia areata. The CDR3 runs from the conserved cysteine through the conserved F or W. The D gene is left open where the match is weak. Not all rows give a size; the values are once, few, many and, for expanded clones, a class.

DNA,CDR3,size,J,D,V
TGTGCCAGCAGCTTACCCTTTAGCAATCAGCCCCAGCATTTT,CASSLPFSNQPQHF,few,TRBJ1-5,-,TRBV7-9
TGTGCCAGCAGCTTTGGTAGCGAAGATACGCAGTATTTT,CASSFGSEDTQYF,-,TRBJ2-3,-,TRBV5-5
TGTGCCACATCAAGAGACGGCGAGCAGTACTTC,CATSRDGEQYF,-,TRBJ2-7,-,TRBV6-5
TGCAGCGTTGAAGACAAGGGGGCAACTAATGAAAAACTGTTTTTT,CSVEDKGATNEKLFF,once,TRBJ1-4,-,TRBV29-1
TGCGCCAGCAGCCTTTCGGCAGGATGGCAGCCCCAGCATTTT,CASSLSAGWQPQHF,-,TRBJ1-5,-,TRBV5-1
TGCAGCGGTGGGGTTGGGGATACGCAGTATTTT,CSGGVGDTQYF,-,TRBJ2-3,-,TRBV29-1
TGTGCCAGCAGCTTAGGCCAGGGGCGACACATAGATACGCAGTATTTT,CASSLGQGRHIDTQYF,-,TRBJ2-3,-,TRBV7-2
TGTGCCAGCAGCTTTATCTCGACAGGGGAAGAGACCCAGTACTTC,CASSFISTGEETQYF,many,TRBJ2-5,TRBD1,TRBV5-6
TGTGCCGGCTGGGGCGGAGCCTCCTACGAGCAGTACTTC,CAGWGGASYEQYF,-,TRBJ2-7,-,TRBV27
TGTGCCAGCAGCTTAGCGTCCCGGGGAGAGCAGTACTTC,CASSLASRGEQYF,-,TRBJ2-7,-,TRBV7-9
TGTGCCAGCAGCCTAGGGACAGGGAGAGGCTACACCTTC,CASSLGTGRGYTF,-,TRBJ1-2,TRBD1,TRBV7-9
TGTGCCTGGAGTATTGATCAGAGCCAGTACTTC,CAWSIDQSQYF,-,TRBJ2-5,-,TRBV30
TGTGCCACCCGACAGGGGGATCAGCCCCAGCATTTT,CATRQGDQPQHF,-,TRBJ1-5,TRBD1,TRBV15
TGCGCCAGCAGCCAGGGCTGGGGGGATCAGCCCCAGCATTTT,CASSQGWGDQPQHF,few,TRBJ1-5,-,TRBV4-1
TGTGCCAGCAGTTTCGACGGTCCCTACGAGCAGTACTTC,CASSFDGPYEQYF,-,TRBJ2-7,-,TRBV27
TGCGCCAGCAGCTTGACAGGGGGCGGGGAGACCCAGTACTTC,CASSLTGGGETQYF,-,TRBJ2-5,TRBD1,TRBV5-1
TGTGCCAGCAAAGGGACCCGGGGGAATGAAAAACTGTTTTTT,CASKGTRGNEKLFF,many,TRBJ1-4,-,TRBV7-9
TGTGCCAGCAGAGCTCAGGAGTACAATGAGCAGTTCTTC,CASRAQEYNEQFF,once,TRBJ2-1,-,TRBV2
TGCAGCGTTGCCATGCAAGGGGACAGAAGCACAGATACGCAGTATTTT,CSVAMQGDRSTDTQYF,-,TRBJ2-3,TRBD1,TRBV29-1
TGTGCCAGCAGCTCCCGGGACAGGGGGACTTACGAGCAGTACTTC,CASSSRDRGTYEQYF,few,TRBJ2-7,TRBD1,TRBV5-6